This T cell receptor (beta chain) came from a study of cytomegalovirus exposure and HLA in healthy donors. Looking at the study overall: A later analysis reported the same platform for the 110 or so validation repertoires and the roughly 700 first-cohort repertoires. Study-wide results and limits: For cytomegalovirus status, the classifier reportedly gave diagnoses with high specificity and sensitivity. Across donors, most TCRs were seen rarely, yet some public ones were widespread.

Profiling relied on immunoSEQ multiplex PCR, and the TCRdb table lists in-frame clones only, not all of them. The table shows roughly 48,000 clones, with 88% occurring only once. On this clone itself: What it binds is not known.

There are 15 residues in the CDR3. V shed 7 bases and J 3 bases; nucleotides not matched to a gene: 11. The germline CDR1 and CDR2 sequences are SGHVS and FQNEAQ. The V gene is TRBV7-8, the J gene TRBJ2-7, with 8 nucleotides matching TRBD2. Sequencing was carried out using PBMCs. The receptor's source is a woman aged 30 to 39 in good health and CMV-seronegative. The CDR3 region is CASNGGASFNYEQYF. The CDR3 region has the DNA TGTGCCAGCAACGGGGGGGCTAGCTTTAACTACGAGCAGTACTTC.